What follows are 20 T cell receptor beta chains derived from one specimen sequenced in a study of metastatic and nonmetastatic thyroid tumors. TCRdb re-called clones from the PCR reads using MiXCR. The sample has tens of thousands of clones, roughly 13% seen once. Every patient underwent thyroid surgery untreated. What was sequenced was blood. Receptor source: a female donor with papillary thyroid cancer or a benign thyroid nodule (not recorded which). Some clones in this sample may be carry-over from other donors' samples.

This clone was observed a handful of times. A much more abundant neighbour one base away suggests this may be a read error. Other nucleotide sequences from this sample produce the same CDR3. This sequence joins TRBV30 and TRBJ2-5; unclear D gene. In germline, CDR1 is GTSNPN, CDR2 SVGIG (reference sequence). The CDR3 has 14 amino acids. As DNA, the CDR3 is TGTGCCTGGAGTGTACTTGGTCTTCCCGAGACCCAGTATTTC. Its protein is CAWSVLGLPETQYF.

This clone was counted many times. The rearrangement uses TRBV20-1 and TRBJ1-1; D gene uncertain. This CDR3 region has 12 residues. Trimming left V 0 bases short and J 0 bases short, with 2 bases between. CDR1 and CDR2 (germline): DFQATT, SNEGSKA (reference sequence). The CDR3 bases are TGCAGTGCTAGAGACCTGAACACTGAAGCTTTCTTT. Amino acids: CSARDLNTEAFF.

This clone was seen many times. The chain links TRBV15 to TRBJ2-7; D possibly corresponds to TRBD2 (6 bases). The CDR3 loop spans 14 amino acids. Trimming stripped 1 base from V and 1 base from J, with 8 bases between. Looked up from germline, CDR1 is LNHNV and CDR2 is YYDKDF (reference sequence). The CDR3 DNA reads as TGTGCCACCAGCAGAGTTGCGGGATCCTACGAGCAGTACTTC. It encodes CATSRVAGSYEQYF.

This clone was observed a few times. This could be a read error, since a much larger clone is one nucleotide away. The chain has TRBV6-1 and TRBJ1-1; possibly TRBD1 for D (5 bases). V was cut by 7 bases and J by 11 bases, with 14 bases left in between. There are 11 residues in the CDR3. Germline V gene lookup returns CDR1 MNHNS and CDR2 SASEGT. CDR3 sequence: CASIRRGDAFF. DNA of the CDR3: TGTGCCAGCATCCGACGGGGGGACGCTTTCTTT.

This clone appeared many times. The V and J genes are TRBV6-2 or TRBV6-3 and TRBJ1-4; D gene uncertain. The CDR3 totals 15 residues. The ends were cut back, 6 bases at V and 3 bases at J, with 14 bases in the middle. CDR1 and CDR2 (germline): MNHEY, SVGEGT. The CDR3 bases are TGTGCCAGCAGCTCCCACAGCCACCCTAATGAAAAACTGTTTTTT. Protein product: CASSSHSHPNEKLFF.

Ten or more counts support this clone. The rearrangement joins TRBV13 to TRBJ2-7; D is ambiguous. Germline loops: CDR1 PRHDT, CDR2 FYEKMQ (reference sequence). Trimming removed 0 bases from V and 2 bases from J, with 8 bases in between. This CDR3 region has 14 residues. As DNA, the CDR3 is TGTGCCAGCAGCTTAGGGGGCGGAACCTACGAGCAGTACTTC. It translates to CASSLGGGTYEQYF.

This clone rates as medium-sized. V gene TRBV4-3 combines with J gene TRBJ2-7; TRBD2 matches 8 bases. Trimming removed 0 bases from V and 2 bases from J; junction bases left unmatched: 9. Germline V CDR1 and CDR2: LGHNA, YSLEER. This CDR3 contains 17 residues. In DNA form, the CDR3 reads TGCGCCAGCAGCCAAGATCAGGCTGGCGGGGGGACCTACGAGCAGTACTTC. Residues: CASSQDQAGGGTYEQYF.

The V gene is TRBV28, the J gene TRBJ1-4; TRBD1 matches 9 bases. V trimming: 9 bases; J trimming: 8 bases; junction bases outside the gene matches: 13. CDR3 length: 15 residues. Germline CDR1 and CDR2: MDHEN and SYDVKM. CDR3 DNA sequence: TGTGCCAGTAGGAGGGGGACAGGGCGTGAAGAAAAACTGTTTTTT. This sequence encodes CASRRGTGREEKLFF.

In its sample, this clone was seen many times. The chain employs TRBV4-3 and TRBJ2-7; no definite D call. Germline CDR1 is LGHNA and CDR2 is YSLEER. Trimming stripped 4 bases from V and 0 bases from J, with 19 bases between. The CDR3 has 17 residues. The DNA of the CDR3 is TGCGCCAGCAGCCCTAAGACTCGGACGAGAAGCTCCTACGAGCAGTACTTC. Protein sequence: CASSPKTRTRSSYEQYF.

The rearrangement joins TRBV5-4 to TRBJ2-7, with D unresolved. Per germline, CDR1 SGHNT and CDR2 YYREEE (reference sequence). The CDR3 has 15 amino acids. V dropped 0 bases and J dropped 1 base, with 11 bases sitting between them. CDR3 loop: CASSLDASGSYEQYF. The CDR3 DNA reads TGTGCCAGCAGCTTGGATGCTTCCGGATCCTACGAGCAGTACTTC.

This clone was seen ten or more times. Other DNA sequences of this sample code for an identical CDR3. The CDR3 spells CAISSDLRLGGYTF. CDR3 DNA: TGTGCCATCAGTTCGGACCTACGACTAGGGGGCTACACCTTC. This chain joins TRBV10-3 and TRBJ1-2, with unresolved D. Germline assignment: CDR1 ENHRY and CDR2 SYGVKD. CDR3 size: 14 residues. Between the trimmed V and J ends, which lost 5 bases and 8 bases, there was a span of 18 bases.

The chain is built from TRBV14 and TRBJ1-1; the D is unclear. Per germline, CDR1 SGHDN and CDR2 FVKESK. The CDR3 extends over 13 amino acids. V was pared by 0 bases and J by 4 bases, with 6 bases between. CDR3 loop: CASSQDPSTEAFF. DNA for the CDR3: TGTGCCAGCAGCCAAGATCCTTCCACTGAAGCTTTCTTT.

This clone was seen repeatedly, ten times or more. The J gene is TRBJ2-7, the V gene TRBV27, with 8 bases fitting TRBD1. Trimming cost V 8 bases and J 3 bases; bases outside gene matches: 3. Looked up from germline, CDR1 is MNHEY and CDR2 is SMNVEV (reference sequence). This CDR3 contains 12 residues. In DNA form, the CDR3 reads TGTGCCAGCGAGACAGGGGACTACGAGCAGTACTTC. Encoded protein: CASETGDYEQYF.

About this clone itself: This may be a read error, as it is one base from a much larger clone. Distinct nucleotide sequences in the sample also encode this CDR3. The CDR3 DNA follows: TGTGCCAGCAGTTTGGGACAGGGGAATGAAAAACTGTTTTTT. Translation gives CASSLGQGNEKLFF. The chain recombines TRBV5-6 with TRBJ1-4, with 10 nucleotides matching TRBD1. The CDR3 has 14 amino acids. Germline V CDR1 and CDR2: SGHDT, YYEEEE.

This clone was seen repeatedly, ten times or more. The chain has TRBV28 and TRBJ1-3; D gene uncertain. The germline gives CDR1 MDHEN, CDR2 SYDVKM. V shed 3 bases and J shed 0 bases, with 9 bases lying between them. This CDR3 spans 15 amino acids. CDR3 loop: CASSFPFSSGNTIYF. The CDR3 DNA sequence: TGTGCCAGCAGTTTCCCATTCTCCTCTGGAAACACCATATATTTT.

This clone occurred many times. The chain couples TRBV11-1 to TRBJ1-1; D unclear. Trimming stripped 2 bases from V and 1 base from J, with 5 bases between. This CDR3 has 13 amino acids. CDR1 and CDR2 from the germline V gene are SGHAT and FQDESV (reference sequence). The CDR3 nucleotides are TGTGCCAGCAGCTTACGTCGGAACACTGAAGCTTTCTTT. Protein sequence: CASSLRRNTEAFF. Full variable domain (missing parts from reference TRBV11-1 and TRBJ1-1): EAEVAQSPRYKITEKSQAVAFWCDPISGHATLYWYRQILGQGPELLVQFQDESVVDDSQLPKDRFSAERLKGVDSTLKIQPAELGDSAMYLCASSLRRNTEAFFGQGTRLTVV.

This clone appeared many times. V usage is TRBV30 and J usage is TRBJ1-5; D is possibly TRBD1 (5 bases). Germline V CDR1 and CDR2: GTSNPN, SVGIG (reference sequence). CDR3 length equals 15 residues. The CDR3 spells CAWSSKGREDQPQHF. The CDR3 DNA reads TGTGCTTGGTCATCTAAGGGGAGAGAGGATCAGCCCCAGCATTTT. The full variable domain, its missing parts supplied by reference TRBV30 and TRBJ1-5, is SQTIHQWPATLVQPVGSPLSLECTVEGTSNPNLYWYRQAAGRGLQLLFYSVGIGQISSEVPQNLSASRPQDRQFILSSKKLLLSDSGFYLCAWSSKGREDQPQHFGDGTRLSIL.

This clone occurred many times. The rearrangement uses TRBV7-8 and TRBJ2-5, with 8 positions matching TRBD1. The CDR3 is 13 amino acids. V was pared by 4 bases and J by 4 bases, with 2 bases of the junction left unmatched. Germline V gene data show CDR1 as SGHVS and CDR2 as FQNEAQ. CDR3 sequence: CASSSTGVETQYF. The CDR3 nucleotides are TGTGCCAGCAGCTCGACAGGGGTAGAGACCCAGTACTTC.

This clone was recorded many times. This chain links TRBV6-1 with TRBJ1-1; D uncertain. Germline V lookup: CDR1 MNHNS, CDR2 SASEGT. The CDR3 contains 14 residues. V was pared by 8 bases and J by 4 bases, with 17 bases between. The CDR3 DNA reads as TGTGCCAGCCCCCCCTGGTGGGGATCCACTGAAGCTTTCTTT. Its translation is CASPPWWGSTEAFF.

This clone was recorded many times. The chain carries TRBV20-1 and TRBJ2-7; 7 bases fit TRBD2. V lost 4 bases and J lost 9; bases outside the gene matches: 15. Looked up from germline, CDR1 is DFQATT and CDR2 is SNEGSKA (reference sequence). The CDR3 totals 14 residues. CDR3 sequence: CSAMTAGADIGQYF. The CDR3 DNA reads as TGCAGTGCTATGACGGCGGGAGCAGATATCGGGCAGTACTTC.